This TCR beta chain was observed in a study of T cell responses to AZD1222 COVID-19 vaccine. TCRdb keeps only in-frame clones here, not all; method: immunoSEQ multiplex PCR. Of 95,000 to 110,000 clones listed, about 85% were seen once; the top ten hold 4.8%. V lost 7 bases to trimming and J lost 0 bases, with 9 bases between them. Germline V lookup: CDR1 MNHEY, CDR2 SVGAGI. The CDR3 runs 13 residues. Sequenced material: peripheral blood, taken 28 days after the second AZD1222 dose. The V call is TRBV6-5, the J call TRBJ1-2; the D is unclear. This receptor was obtained from an adult who received the AZD1222 COVID-19 vaccine. The CDR3 nucleotides read TGTGCCAGCATGGGTCTCACTAACTATGGCTACACCTTC. Encoded protein: CASMGLTNYGYTF.